This T cell receptor (beta chain) was profiled in a study of T-cell memory formation after mild COVID-19. Study results and limitations: Mainly in CM and EM were contracting CD4+ clones; CD8+ were in EMRA. Contracting clones, day 15 to 85, had balanced CD4/CD8, and later expanders favored CD4+.

cDNA libraries for TCR alpha and TCR beta, carrying sample barcodes and UMIs, came from 5'RACE with constant-segment primers. TCRdb independently ran MiXCR on the 5' RACE reads; one entry per CDR3 protein. The data contain approximately 430,000 distinct CDR3 sequences, less than 25% of them singletons. Germline V gene lookup returns CDR1 MNHNY and CDR2 SVGAGI (reference sequence). CDR3 size: 15 residues. Trimming took 6 bases from V and 3 from J; bases not matched to a gene: 7. A few counts support this clonotype. The antigen is not known. The chain recombines TRBV6-6 with TRBJ2-3; 9 positions match TRBD1. Sequencing was performed on PBMCs or a T cell subset sorted from them (not recorded which). The source of this sequence is an adult woman who had mild COVID-19 (a few samples of this study predate the infection). Cell type and time point are not known. The CDR3 DNA follows: TGTGCCAGCAGACCCCCGGGACAGGGAACAGATACGCAGTATTTT. It specifies CASRPPGQGTDTQYF.